This T cell receptor (beta chain) was profiled in a study of CD8 T cells in ankylosing spondylitis. Study outcomes and limitations: Within ankylosing spondylitis blood, a TCR beta motif made up of eight or nine highly homologous variants appeared to be characteristic. Matched synovial fluid from ankylosing spondylitis patients was reported to be enriched for disease-linked clones. Reports of some motif variants in reactive arthritis synovial fluid and blood predate this one.

This clonotype was recorded many times. What it recognizes is unknown. Trimming left V 4 bases short and J 8 bases short, with 8 bases between. The CDR3 covers 10 residues. Germline V lookup: CDR1 SQVTM, CDR2 ANQGSEA. The TCR beta libraries were generated through quantitative 5'-RACE incorporating molecular barcodes. MiXCR was run by TCRdb on the 5' RACE reads, yielding one entry per CDR3 protein. The data hold 270,000 or so distinct CDR3 sequences, with more than 15% observed a single time. This clonotype was obtained from a male donor with ankylosing spondylitis or in good health (not recorded which). Sequencing used blood, either unsorted or a sorted T cell fraction (not recorded which). The chain has TRBV29-1 and TRBJ1-1; possible D gene TRBD1, 5 bases. The CDR3 nucleotides are TGCAGCGTTGCCGGGACCGAAGCTTTCTTT. Translation gives CSVAGTEAFF.